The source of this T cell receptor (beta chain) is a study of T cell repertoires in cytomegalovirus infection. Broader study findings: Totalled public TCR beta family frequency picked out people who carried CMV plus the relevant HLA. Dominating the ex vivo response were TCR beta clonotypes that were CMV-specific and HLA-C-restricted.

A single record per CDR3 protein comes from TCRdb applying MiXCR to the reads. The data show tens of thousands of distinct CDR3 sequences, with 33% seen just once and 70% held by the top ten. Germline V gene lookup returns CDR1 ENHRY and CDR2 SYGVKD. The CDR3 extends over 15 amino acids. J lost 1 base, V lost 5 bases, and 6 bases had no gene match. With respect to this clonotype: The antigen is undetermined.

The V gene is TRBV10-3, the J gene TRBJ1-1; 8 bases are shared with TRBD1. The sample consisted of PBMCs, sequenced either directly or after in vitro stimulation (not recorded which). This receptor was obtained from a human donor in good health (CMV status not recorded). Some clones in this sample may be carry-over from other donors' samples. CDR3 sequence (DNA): TGTGCCATCAGTAGCGGGACAGGCGCGAACACTGAAGCTTTCTTT. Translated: CAISSGTGANTEAFF.